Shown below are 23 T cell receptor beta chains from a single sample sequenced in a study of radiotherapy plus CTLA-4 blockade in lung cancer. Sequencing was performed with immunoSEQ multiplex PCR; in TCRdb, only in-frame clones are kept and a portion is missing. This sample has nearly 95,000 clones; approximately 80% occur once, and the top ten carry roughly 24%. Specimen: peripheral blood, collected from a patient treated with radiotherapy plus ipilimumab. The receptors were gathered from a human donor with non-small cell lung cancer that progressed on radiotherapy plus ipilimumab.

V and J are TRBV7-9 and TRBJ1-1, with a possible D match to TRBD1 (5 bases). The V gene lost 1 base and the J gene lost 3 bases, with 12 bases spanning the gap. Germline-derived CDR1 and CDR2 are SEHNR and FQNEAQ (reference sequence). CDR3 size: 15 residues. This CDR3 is CASSLVGLGDTEAFF. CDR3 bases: TGTGCCAGCAGCTTAGTGGGGCTAGGGGACACTGAAGCTTTCTTT.

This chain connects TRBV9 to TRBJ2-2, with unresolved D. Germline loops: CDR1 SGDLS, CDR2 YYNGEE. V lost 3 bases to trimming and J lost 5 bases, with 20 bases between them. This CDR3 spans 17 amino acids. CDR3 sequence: CASSGGFMAITTGELFF. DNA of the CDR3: TGTGCCAGCAGCGGGGGATTCATGGCTATCACGACCGGGGAGCTGTTTTTT.

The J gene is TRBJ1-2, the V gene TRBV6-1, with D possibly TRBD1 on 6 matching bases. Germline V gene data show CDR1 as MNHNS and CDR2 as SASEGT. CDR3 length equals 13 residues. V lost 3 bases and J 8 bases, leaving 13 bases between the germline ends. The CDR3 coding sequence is TGTGCCAGCAGTGATCAGGGGTCTTTCGGCTACACCTTC. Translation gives CASSDQGSFGYTF.

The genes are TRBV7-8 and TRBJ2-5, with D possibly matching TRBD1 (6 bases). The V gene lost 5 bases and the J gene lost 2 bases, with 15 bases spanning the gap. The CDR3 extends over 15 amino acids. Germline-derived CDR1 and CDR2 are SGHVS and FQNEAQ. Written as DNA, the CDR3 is TGTGCCAGCAGCGAACGCGAGGGGGTTCAAGAGACCCAGTACTTC. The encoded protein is CASSEREGVQETQYF.

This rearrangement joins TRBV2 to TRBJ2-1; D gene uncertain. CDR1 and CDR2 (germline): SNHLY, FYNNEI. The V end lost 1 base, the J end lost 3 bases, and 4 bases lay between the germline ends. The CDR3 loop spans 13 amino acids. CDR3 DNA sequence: TGTGCCAGCAGTGAAGTTGGCTACAATGAGCAGTTCTTC. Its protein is CASSEVGYNEQFF.

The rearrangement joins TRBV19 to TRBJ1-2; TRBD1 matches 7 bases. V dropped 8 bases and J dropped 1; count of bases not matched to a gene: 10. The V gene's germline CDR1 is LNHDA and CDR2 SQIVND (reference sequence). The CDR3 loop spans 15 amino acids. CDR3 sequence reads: CASSRTGGFNYGYTF. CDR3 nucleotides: TGTGCCAGTTCTAGGACAGGCGGATTTAACTATGGCTACACCTTC.

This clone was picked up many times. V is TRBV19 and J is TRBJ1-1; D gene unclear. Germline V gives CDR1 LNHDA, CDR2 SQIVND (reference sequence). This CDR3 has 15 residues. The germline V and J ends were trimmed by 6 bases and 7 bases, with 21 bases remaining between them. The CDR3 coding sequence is TGTGCCAGTAGCTCCCGAATCAGGACTCCAGTTGAAGCTTTCTTT. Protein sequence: CASSSRIRTPVEAFF.

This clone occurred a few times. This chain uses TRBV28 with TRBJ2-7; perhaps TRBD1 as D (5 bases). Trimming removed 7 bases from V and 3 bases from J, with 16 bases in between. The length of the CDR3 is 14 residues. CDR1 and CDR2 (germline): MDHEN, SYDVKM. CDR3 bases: TGTGCCAGCATCGGCGCAGGGCCCTACTACGAGCAGTACTTC. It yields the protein CASIGAGPYYEQYF.

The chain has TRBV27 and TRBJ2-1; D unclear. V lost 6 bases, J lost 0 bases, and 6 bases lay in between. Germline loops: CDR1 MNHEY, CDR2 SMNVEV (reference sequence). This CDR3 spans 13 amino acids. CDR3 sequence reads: CASRVSSYNEQFF. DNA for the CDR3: TGTGCCAGCAGGGTGAGCTCCTACAATGAGCAGTTCTTC.

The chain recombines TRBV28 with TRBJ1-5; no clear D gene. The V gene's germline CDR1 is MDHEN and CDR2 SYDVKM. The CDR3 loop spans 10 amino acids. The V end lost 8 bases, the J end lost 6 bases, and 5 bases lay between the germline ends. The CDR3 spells CASGAQPQHF. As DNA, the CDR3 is TGTGCCAGCGGAGCTCAGCCCCAGCATTTT.

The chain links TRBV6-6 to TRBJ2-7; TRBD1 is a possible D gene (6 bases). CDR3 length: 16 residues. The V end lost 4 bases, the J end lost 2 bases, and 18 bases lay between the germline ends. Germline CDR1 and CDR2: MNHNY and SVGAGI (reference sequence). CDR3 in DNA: TGTGCCAGCAGTTTCCTCCAGGCAGGGGATGCCTACGAGCAGTACTTC. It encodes CASSFLQAGDAYEQYF.

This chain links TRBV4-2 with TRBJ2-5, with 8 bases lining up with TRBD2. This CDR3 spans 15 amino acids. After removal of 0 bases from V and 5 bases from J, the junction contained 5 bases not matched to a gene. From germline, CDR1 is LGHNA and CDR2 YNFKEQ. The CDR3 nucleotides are TGTGCCAGCAGCCAAGAGACGGGAGGGGGTGAGACCCAGTACTTC. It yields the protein CASSQETGGGETQYF.

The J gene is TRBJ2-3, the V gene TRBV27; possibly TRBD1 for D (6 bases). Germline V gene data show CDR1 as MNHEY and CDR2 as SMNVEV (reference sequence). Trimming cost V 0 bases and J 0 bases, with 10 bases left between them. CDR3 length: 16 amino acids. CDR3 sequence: CASSLSQGSSTDTQYF. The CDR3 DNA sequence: TGTGCCAGCAGTTTATCCCAGGGGTCTAGCACAGATACGCAGTATTTT.

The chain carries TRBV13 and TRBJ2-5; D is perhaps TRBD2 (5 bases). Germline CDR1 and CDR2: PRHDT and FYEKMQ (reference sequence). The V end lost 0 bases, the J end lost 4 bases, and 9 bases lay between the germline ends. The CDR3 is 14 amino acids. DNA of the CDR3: TGTGCCAGCAGCTTAGGGGACGGACTAGAGACCCAGTACTTC. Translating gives CASSLGDGLETQYF.

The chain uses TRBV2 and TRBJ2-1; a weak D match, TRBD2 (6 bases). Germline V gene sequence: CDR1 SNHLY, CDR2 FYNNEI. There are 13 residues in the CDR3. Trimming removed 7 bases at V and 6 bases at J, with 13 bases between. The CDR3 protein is CASKEGYVNEQFF. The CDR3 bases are TGTGCCAGCAAGGAGGGCTACGTCAATGAGCAGTTCTTC.

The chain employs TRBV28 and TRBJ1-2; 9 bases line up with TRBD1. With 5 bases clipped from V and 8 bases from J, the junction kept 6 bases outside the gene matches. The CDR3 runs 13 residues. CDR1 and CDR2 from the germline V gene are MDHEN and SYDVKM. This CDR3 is CASSNTGTGGYTF. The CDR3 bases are TGTGCCAGCAGTAACACCGGGACAGGGGGCTACACCTTC.

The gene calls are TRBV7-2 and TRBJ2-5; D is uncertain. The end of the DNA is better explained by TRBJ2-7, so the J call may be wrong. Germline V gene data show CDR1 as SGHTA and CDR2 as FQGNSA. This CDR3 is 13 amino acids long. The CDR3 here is CASSPQSSYEQYF. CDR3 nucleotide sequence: TGTGCCAGCAGCCCGCAGAGCTCCTACGAGCAGTACTTC.

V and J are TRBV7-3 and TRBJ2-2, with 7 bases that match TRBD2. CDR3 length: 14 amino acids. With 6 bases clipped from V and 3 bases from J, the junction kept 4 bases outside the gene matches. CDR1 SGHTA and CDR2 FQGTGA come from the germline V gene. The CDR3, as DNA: TGTGCCAGCAGTCGGGACTACCACACCGGGGAGCTGTTTTTT. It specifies CASSRDYHTGELFF.

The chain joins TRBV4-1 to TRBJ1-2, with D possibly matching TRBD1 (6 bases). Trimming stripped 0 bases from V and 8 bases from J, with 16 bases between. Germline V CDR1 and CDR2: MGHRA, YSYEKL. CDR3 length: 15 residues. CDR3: CASSQDEPGARGYTF. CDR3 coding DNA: TGCGCCAGCAGCCAAGATGAGCCGGGGGCTAGGGGCTACACCTTC.

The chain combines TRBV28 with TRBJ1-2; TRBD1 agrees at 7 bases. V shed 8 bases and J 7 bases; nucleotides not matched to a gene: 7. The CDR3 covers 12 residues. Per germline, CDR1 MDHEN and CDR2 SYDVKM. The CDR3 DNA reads TGTGCCAGCGCCGACAGGGTGGGTGGCTACACCTTC. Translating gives CASADRVGGYTF.

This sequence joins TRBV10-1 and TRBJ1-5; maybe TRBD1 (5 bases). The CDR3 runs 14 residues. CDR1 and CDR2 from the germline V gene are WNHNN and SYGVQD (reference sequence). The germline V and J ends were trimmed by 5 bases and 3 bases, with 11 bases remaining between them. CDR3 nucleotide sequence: TGCGCCAGCAGTATGGCAGGGCCCAATCAGCCCCAGCATTTT. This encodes CASSMAGPNQPQHF.

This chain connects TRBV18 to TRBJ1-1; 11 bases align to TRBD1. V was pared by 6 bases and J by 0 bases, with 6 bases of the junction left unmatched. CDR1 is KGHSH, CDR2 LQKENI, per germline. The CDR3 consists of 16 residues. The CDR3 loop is CASSLGTGGMNTEAFF. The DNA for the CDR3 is TGTGCCAGCTCCTTGGGGACAGGGGGAATGAACACTGAAGCTTTCTTT.

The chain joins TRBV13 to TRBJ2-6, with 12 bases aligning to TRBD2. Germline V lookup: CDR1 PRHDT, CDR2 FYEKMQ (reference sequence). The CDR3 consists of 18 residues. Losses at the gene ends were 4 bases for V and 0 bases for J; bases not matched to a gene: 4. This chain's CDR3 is CASSSGLAGHSGANVLTF. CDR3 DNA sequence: TGTGCCAGCAGCTCCGGACTAGCGGGACACTCTGGGGCCAACGTCCTGACTTTC. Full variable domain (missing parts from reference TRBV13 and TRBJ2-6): AAGVIQSPRHLIKEKRETATLKCYPIPRHDTVYWYQQGPGQDPQFLISFYEKMQSDKGSIPDRFSAQQFSDYHSELNMSSLELGDSALYFCASSSGLAGHSGANVLTFGAGSRLTVL.